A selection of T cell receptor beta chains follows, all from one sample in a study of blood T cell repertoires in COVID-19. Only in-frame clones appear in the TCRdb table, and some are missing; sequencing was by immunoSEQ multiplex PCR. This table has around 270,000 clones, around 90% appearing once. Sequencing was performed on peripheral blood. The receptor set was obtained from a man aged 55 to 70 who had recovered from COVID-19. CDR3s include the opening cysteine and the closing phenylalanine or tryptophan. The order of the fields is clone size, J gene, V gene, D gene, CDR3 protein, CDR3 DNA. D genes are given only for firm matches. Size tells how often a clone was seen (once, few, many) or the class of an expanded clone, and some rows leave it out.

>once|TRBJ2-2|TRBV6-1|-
CASSEQGRVGRELFF
TGTGCCAGCAGTGAACAGGGCAGGGTTGGCCGGGAGCTGTTTTTT
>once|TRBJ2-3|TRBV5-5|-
CASSGAPTDTQYF
TGTGCCAGCAGCGGGGCGCCGACAGATACGCAGTATTTT
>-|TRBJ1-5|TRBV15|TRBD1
CATSRQGARQPQHF
TGTGCCACCAGCAGACAGGGGGCGCGGCAGCCCCAGCATTTT
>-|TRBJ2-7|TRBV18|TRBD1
CASSSALGQAAYEQYF
TGTGCCAGCTCATCCGCCCTGGGACAGGCTGCCTACGAGCAGTACTTC
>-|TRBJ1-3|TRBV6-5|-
CASSLSDTNTIYF
TGTGCCAGCAGTTTATCGGACACGAACACCATATATTTT
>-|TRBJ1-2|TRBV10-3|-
CAIRETGEYGYTF
TGTGCCATCAGGGAGACGGGGGAGTATGGCTACACCTTC
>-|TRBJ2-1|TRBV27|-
CAISRRAGSAYNEQFF
TGTGCCATCTCTAGGAGGGCAGGGAGCGCCTACAATGAGCAGTTCTTC
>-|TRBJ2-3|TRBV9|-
CASSLGFPDTQYF
TGTGCCAGCAGCCTCGGGTTCCCAGATACGCAGTATTTT
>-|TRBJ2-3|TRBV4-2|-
CASSGASTDTQYF
TGTGCCAGCAGCGGGGCTAGCACAGATACGCAGTATTTT
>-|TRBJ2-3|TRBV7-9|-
CASSPPVGATQYF
TGTGCCAGCAGCCCCCCGGTGGGGGCGACGCAGTATTTT
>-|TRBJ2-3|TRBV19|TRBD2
CASSIGRGGPSDTQYF
TGTGCCAGTAGTATAGGGCGGGGGGGCCCATCAGATACGCAGTATTTT
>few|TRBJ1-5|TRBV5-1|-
CASSLMSSSPQHF
TGCGCCAGCAGCTTGATGTCCTCCTCGCCCCAGCATTTT
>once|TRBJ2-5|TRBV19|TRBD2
CASRGILAAQETQYF
TGTGCCAGTAGGGGGATCCTAGCGGCTCAAGAGACCCAGTACTTC
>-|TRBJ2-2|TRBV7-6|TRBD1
CASSHLEGTGETGELFF
TGTGCCAGCAGCCACTTAGAAGGGACAGGAGAGACCGGGGAGCTGTTTTTT
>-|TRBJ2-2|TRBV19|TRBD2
CASSTRLAGGSTGELFF
TGTGCCAGTAGTACGAGACTAGCGGGGGGCAGCACCGGGGAGCTGTTTTTT
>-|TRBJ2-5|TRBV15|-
CATSRDKFSGEQTQYF
TGTGCCACCAGCAGAGATAAATTTTCAGGCGAGCAGACCCAGTACTTC